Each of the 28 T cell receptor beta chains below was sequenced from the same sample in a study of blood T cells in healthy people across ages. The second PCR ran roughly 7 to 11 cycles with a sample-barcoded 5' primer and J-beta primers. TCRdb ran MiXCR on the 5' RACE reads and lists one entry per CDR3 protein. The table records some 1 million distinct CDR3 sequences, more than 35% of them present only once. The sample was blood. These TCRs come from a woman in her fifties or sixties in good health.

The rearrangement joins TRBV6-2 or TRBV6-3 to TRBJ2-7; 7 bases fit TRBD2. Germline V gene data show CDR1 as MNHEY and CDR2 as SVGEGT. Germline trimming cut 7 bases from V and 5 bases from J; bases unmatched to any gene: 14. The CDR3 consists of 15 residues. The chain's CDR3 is CASTKGASGSDEQYF. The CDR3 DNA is TGTGCCAGCACCAAAGGGGCTAGCGGTTCCGACGAGCAGTACTTC.

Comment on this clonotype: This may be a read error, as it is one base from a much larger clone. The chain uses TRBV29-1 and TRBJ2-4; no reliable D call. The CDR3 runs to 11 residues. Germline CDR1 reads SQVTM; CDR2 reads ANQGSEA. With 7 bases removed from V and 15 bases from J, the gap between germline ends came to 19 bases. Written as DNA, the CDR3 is TGCAGCGGCCTCGAATTAGAGACCCGGTACTTC. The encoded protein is CSGLELETRYF. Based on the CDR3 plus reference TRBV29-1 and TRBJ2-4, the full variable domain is SAVISQKPSRDICQRGTSLTIQCQVDSQVTMMFWYRQQPGQSLTLIATANQGSEATYESGFVIDKFPISRPNLTFSTLTVSNMSPEDSSIYLCSGLELETRYFGAGTRLSVL.

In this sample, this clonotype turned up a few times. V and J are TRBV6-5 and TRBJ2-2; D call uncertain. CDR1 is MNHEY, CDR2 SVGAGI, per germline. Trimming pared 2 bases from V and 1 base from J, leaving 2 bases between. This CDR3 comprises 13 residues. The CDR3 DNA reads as TGTGCCAGCAGTTACGAGAACACCGGGGAGCTGTTTTTT. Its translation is CASSYENTGELFF.

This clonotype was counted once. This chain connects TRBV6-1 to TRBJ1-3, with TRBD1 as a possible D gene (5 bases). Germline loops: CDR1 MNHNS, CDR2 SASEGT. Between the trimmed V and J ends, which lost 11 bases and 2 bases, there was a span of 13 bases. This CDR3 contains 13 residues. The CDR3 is CAAPGGTGNTIYF. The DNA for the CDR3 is TGTGCCGCCCCCGGGGGAACTGGAAACACCATATATTTT.

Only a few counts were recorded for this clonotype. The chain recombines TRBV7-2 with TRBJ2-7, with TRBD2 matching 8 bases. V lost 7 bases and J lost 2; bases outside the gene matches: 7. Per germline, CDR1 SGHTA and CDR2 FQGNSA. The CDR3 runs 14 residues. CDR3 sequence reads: CASKRGSGAYEQYF. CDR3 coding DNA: TGTGCCAGCAAGAGAGGTAGCGGGGCCTACGAGCAGTACTTC.

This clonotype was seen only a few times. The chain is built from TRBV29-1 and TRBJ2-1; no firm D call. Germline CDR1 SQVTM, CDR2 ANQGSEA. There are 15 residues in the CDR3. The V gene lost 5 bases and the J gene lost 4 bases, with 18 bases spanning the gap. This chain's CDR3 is CSVRVLGISYNEQFF. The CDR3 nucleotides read TGCAGCGTTCGGGTATTAGGGATTTCGTACAATGAGCAGTTCTTC.

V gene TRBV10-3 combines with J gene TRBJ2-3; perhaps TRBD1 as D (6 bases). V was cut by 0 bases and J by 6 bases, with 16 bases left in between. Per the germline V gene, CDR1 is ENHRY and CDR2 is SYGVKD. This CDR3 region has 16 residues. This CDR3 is CAISESVTGTTDTQYF. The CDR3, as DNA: TGTGCCATCAGTGAGTCTGTGACAGGCACTACGGATACGCAGTATTTT.

For the CDR3, the DNA is TGCAGTGCCAGGAGGACTAGCGGGAGGGCCGGGGACAATGAGCAGTTCTTC. Translation gives CSARRTSGRAGDNEQFF. The genes are TRBV20-1 and TRBJ2-1; 15 nucleotides line up with TRBD2. The J segment lost 5 bases and the V segment lost 6 bases, leaving 11 bases of the junction unmatched. CDR1 and CDR2 from the germline V gene are DFQATT and SNEGSKA (reference sequence). The CDR3 covers 17 residues.

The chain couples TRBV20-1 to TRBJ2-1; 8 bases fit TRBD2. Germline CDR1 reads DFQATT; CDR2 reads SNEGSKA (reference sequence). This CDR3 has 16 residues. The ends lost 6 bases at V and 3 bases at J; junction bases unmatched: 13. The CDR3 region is CSASSGGVGDYNEQFF. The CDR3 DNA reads TGCAGTGCCTCCAGCGGGGGAGTGGGAGACTACAATGAGCAGTTCTTC.

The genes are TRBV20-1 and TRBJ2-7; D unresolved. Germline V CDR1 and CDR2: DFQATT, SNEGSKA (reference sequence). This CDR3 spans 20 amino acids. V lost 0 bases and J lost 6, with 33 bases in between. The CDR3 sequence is CSARESFGGQPRKNPLEQYF. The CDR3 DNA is TGCAGTGCTAGAGAGAGTTTCGGTGGCCAACCCCGTAAAAATCCCCTCGAGCAGTACTTC.

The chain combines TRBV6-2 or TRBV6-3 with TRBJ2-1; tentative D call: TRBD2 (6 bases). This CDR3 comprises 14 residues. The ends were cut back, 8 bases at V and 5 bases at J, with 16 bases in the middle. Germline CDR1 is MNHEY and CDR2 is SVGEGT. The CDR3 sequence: CASGARGGDNEQFF. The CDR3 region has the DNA TGTGCCAGCGGTGCTCGTGGAGGGGACAATGAGCAGTTCTTC.

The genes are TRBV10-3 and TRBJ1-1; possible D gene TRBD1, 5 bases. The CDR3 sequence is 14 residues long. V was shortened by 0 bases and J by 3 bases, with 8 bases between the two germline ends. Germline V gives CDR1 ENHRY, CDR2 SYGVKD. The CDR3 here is CAISESSRDTEAFF. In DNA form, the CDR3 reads TGTGCCATCAGTGAGTCTAGCAGGGACACTGAAGCTTTCTTT.

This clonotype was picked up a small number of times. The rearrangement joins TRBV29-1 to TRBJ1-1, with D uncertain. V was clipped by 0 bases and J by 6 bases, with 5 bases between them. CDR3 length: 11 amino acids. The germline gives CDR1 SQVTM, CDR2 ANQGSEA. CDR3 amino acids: CSVEDLAEAFF. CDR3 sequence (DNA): TGCAGCGTTGAAGATCTGGCTGAAGCTTTCTTT.

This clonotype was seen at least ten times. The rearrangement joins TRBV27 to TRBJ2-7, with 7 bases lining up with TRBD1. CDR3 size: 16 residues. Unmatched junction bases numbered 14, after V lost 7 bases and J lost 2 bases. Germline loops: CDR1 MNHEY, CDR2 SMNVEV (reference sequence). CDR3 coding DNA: TGTGCCAGCACCCCGGGACAGTTTTTTCTTCCCTACGAGCAGTACTTC. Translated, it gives CASTPGQFFLPYEQYF.

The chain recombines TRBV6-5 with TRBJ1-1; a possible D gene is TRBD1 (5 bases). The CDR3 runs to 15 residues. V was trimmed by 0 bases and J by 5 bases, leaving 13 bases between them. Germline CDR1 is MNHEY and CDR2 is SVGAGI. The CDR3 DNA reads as TGTGCCAGCAGTTACTCAGATGTCGGGGGGACTGAAGCTTTCTTT. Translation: CASSYSDVGGTEAFF.

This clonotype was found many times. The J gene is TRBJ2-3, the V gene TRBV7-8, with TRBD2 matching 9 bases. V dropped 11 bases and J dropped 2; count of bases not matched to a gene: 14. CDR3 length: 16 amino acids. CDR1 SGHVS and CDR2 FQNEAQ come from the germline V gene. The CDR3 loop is CAGGLGLAGPTDTQYF. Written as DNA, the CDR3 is TGTGCCGGCGGTCTTGGGCTAGCGGGACCCACAGATACGCAGTATTTT.

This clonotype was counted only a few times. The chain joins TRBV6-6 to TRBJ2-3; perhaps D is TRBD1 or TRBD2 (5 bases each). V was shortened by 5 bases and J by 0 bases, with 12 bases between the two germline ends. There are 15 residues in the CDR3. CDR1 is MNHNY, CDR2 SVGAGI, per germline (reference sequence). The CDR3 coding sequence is TGTGCCAGCAGTGAGGGGACGGCAAGCACAGATACGCAGTATTTT. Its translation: CASSEGTASTDTQYF.

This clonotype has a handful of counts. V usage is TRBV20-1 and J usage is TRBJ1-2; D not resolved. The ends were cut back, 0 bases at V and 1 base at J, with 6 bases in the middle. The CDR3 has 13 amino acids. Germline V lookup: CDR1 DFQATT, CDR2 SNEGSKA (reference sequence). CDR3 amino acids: CSAREGSNYGYTF. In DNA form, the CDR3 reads TGCAGTGCTAGAGAGGGCAGTAACTATGGCTACACCTTC.

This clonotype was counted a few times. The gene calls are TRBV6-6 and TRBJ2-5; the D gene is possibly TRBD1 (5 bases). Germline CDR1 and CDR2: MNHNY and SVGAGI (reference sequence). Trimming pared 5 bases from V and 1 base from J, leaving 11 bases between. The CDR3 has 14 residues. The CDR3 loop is CASSQPDSQETQYF. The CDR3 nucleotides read TGTGCCAGCAGTCAACCAGACAGCCAAGAGACCCAGTACTTC.

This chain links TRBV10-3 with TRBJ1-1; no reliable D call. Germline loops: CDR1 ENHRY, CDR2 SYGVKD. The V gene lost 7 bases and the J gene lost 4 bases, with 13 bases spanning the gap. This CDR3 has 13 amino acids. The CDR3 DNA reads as TGTGCCATCAAGGACCTTGTGGGCACTGAAGCTTTCTTT. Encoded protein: CAIKDLVGTEAFF.

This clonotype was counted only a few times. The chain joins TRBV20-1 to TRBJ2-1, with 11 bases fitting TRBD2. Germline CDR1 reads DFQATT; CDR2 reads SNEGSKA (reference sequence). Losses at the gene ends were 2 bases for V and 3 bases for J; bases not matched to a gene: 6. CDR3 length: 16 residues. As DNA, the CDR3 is TGCAGTGCTAGACCCATCACTAGCGGGAGCTACAATGAGCAGTTCTTC. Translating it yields CSARPITSGSYNEQFF.

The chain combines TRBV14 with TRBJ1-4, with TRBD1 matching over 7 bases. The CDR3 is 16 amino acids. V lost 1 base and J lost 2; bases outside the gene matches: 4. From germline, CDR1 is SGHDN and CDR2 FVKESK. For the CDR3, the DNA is TGTGCCAGCAGCCAAGTGGACAGGCCTACTAATGAAAAACTGTTTTTT. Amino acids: CASSQVDRPTNEKLFF.

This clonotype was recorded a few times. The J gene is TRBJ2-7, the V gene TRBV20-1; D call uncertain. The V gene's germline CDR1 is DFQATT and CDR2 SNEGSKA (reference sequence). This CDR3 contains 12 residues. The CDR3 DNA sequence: TGCAGCCTGACACCCAGCTCCTACGAGCAGTACTTC. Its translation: CSLTPSSYEQYF.

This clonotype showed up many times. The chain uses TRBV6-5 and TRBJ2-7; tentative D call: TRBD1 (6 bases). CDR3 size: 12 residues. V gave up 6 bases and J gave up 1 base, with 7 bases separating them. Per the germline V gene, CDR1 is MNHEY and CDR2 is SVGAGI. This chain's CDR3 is CASSGQSYEQYF. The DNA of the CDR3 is TGTGCCAGCAGCGGACAGTCCTACGAGCAGTACTTC.

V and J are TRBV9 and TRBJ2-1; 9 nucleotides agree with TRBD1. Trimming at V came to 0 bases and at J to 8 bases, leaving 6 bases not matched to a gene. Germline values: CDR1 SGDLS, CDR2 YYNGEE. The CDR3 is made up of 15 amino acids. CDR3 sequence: CASSVVGQGTDEQFF. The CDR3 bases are TGTGCCAGCAGCGTAGTTGGACAGGGGACGGATGAGCAGTTCTTC. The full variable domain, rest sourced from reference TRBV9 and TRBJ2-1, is DSGVTQTPKHLITATGQRVTLRCSPRSGDLSVYWYQQSLDQGLQFLIQYYNGEERAKGNILERFSAQQFPDLHSELNLSSLELGDSALYFCASSVVGQGTDEQFFGPGTRLTVL.

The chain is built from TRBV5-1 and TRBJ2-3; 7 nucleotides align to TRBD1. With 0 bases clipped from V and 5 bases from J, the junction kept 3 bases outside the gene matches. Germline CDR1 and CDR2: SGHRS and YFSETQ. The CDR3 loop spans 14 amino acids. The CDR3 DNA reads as TGCGCCAGCAGCTTGGCGACAGGGTTAGATACGCAGTATTTT. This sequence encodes CASSLATGLDTQYF.

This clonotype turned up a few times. Here the CDR3 DNA reads TGTGCCAGCAGGTCTAGCGGGAGGGCCTACGAGCAGTACTTC. Its protein is CASRSSGRAYEQYF. The chain employs TRBV12-3 or TRBV12-4 and TRBJ2-7; 12 bases are a match to TRBD2. This CDR3 is built from 14 residues. With V trimmed by 6 bases and J by 2 bases, 2 bases remained unmatched.

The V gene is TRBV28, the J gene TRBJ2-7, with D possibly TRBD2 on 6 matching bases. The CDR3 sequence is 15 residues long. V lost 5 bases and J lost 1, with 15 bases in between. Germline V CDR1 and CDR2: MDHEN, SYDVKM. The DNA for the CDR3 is TGTGCCAGCAGTCAGCCGGGACTCCAGTCCTACGAGCAGTACTTC. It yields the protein CASSQPGLQSYEQYF. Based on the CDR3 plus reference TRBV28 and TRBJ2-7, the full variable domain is DVKVTQSSRYLVKRTGEKVFLECVQDMDHENMFWYRQDPGLGLRLIYFSYDVKMKEKGDIPEGYSVSREKKERFSLILESASTNQTSMYLCASSQPGLQSYEQYFGPGTRLTVT.